The T cell receptor (beta chain) under discussion was sequenced for a study of long-term antiretroviral therapy in people with HIV. V gave up 0 bases and J gave up 7 bases; unmatched junction bases: 13. Germline CDR1 reads SGHAT; CDR2 reads FQDESV (reference sequence). The CDR3 spans 19 residues. Runs used v3.0 of the immunoSEQ assay and were done at survey level. This table comes from immunoSEQ multiplex PCR, and its TCRdb copy is limited to in-frame clones, with some not included. The repertoire holds fewer than 40,000 clones, with 80% as singletons. Every participant with HIV received treatment in the United States.

This chain joins TRBV11-1 and TRBJ2-2; 11 nucleotides match TRBD2. Material: unsorted PBMCs, obtained 3.4 years after starting antiretroviral therapy. This TCR came from a man aged 25 to 40 with HIV. The CDR3 DNA reads as TGTGCCAGCAGCTTAGCGCTTCTAGCGGGAGGAAGCGGAATCGGGGAGCTGTTTTTT. It yields the protein CASSLALLAGGSGIGELFF. Full variable domain (outside the CDR3, taken from reference TRBV11-1 and TRBJ2-2): EAEVAQSPRYKITEKSQAVAFWCDPISGHATLYWYRQILGQGPELLVQFQDESVVDDSQLPKDRFSAERLKGVDSTLKIQPAELGDSAMYLCASSLALLAGGSGIGELFFGEGSRLTVL.